Given below is one TCR beta chain in context. Its antigen is not identified. This CDR3 comprises 17 residues. Looked up from germline, CDR1 is SNHLY and CDR2 is FYNNEI. This specimen comes from a study of CXCR3-negative and CXCR3-positive naive CD8 T cells. The TRB libraries of cDNA were built by UMI-labeled 5' RACE. TCRdb re-called the 5' RACE reads; every CDR3 protein appears as one record, without DNA. Recorded here are 150,000 to 180,000 distinct CDR3 sequences; the top ten clones represent about 0.44%. Findings and limits, study-wide: From TRB CDR3 properties, TCR strength was inferred; surface CD5 did not differ between naive subsets. Comparably high diversity was seen in both naive subsets, and much lower diversity in memory CD8+ cells. Naive cells that were CXCR3-positive had more hydrophobic TRB CDR3s (compared with CXCR3-negative naive cells).

The rearrangement joins TRBV2 to TRBJ2-1; TCRdb's D gene call, TRBD1, goes unchecked for lack of DNA. The sequence was collected from a human donor in good health. Some clones in this sample may be carry-over from other donors' samples. Source material: naive CXCR3+ CD8+ T cells from blood. The subset: CD45RO-CCR7+CD27+CD95- naive CD8+ T cells expressing CXCR3 (TNR3+). The CDR3 spells CASRDGTLRSSYNEQFF.